This T cell receptor (beta chain) was observed in a study of Graves' ophthalmopathy and Graves' hyperthyroidism. RNA transcripts were the template, and TCR beta CDR3 regions were amplified from them. RT-PCR in the first round used HTBI primers; a second-round multiplex PCR followed. TCRdb re-derived calls from the multiplex PCR reads in MiXCR, one entry per CDR3 protein. The data show approximately 460,000 distinct CDR3 sequences, approximately 14% seen once. This CDR3 is built from 14 residues. CDR1 ENHRY and CDR2 SYGVKD come from the germline V gene. V shed 6 bases and J shed 4 bases, with 15 bases lying between them. This clonotype was detected many times. Pregnancy or lactation, uncontrolled infections and other autoimmune diseases were grounds for excluding patients. Clinicians made diagnoses from clinical symptoms, serum thyroxine, TRAb, thyroid ultrasound and orbital computed tomography.

The J gene is TRBJ2-5, the V gene TRBV10-3; tentatively, D is TRBD2 (6 bases). This clonotype originated in a woman between 25 and 40 years old with Graves' ophthalmopathy. The sample taken for sequencing was blood. CDR3 sequence reads: CAIRRLVGRETQYF. For the CDR3, the DNA is TGTGCCATCAGAAGACTAGTGGGGAGAGAGACCCAGTACTTC.